The entry below describes one T cell receptor beta chain. Its specific antigen is unknown. No base qualities exist here, and no much larger clone lies one base off it. These data come from a study of type 1 regulatory T cells (dated by TCRdb to the early 2020s). Context from the whole study: The study characterized an in vitro protocol that generated a Tr1-enriched, alloantigen-specific CD4 T cell product named T-allo10. T-allo10 was being tested clinically in patients with hematological malignancies who were undergoing allogeneic hematopoietic stem cell transplantation.

The CDR3 sequence holds 13 residues, the cysteine and phenylalanine included. Only CDR3 DNA remains: 39 bases, in frame from the first base. Trimming takes 1 base from V and 9 bases from J, and the germline ends sit 10 bases apart. Reading the germline V gene (reference sequence) gives CDR1 DFQATT and CDR2 SNEGSKA. The sample was run on an Illumina MiSeq. Through fastp at Q25 and MiXCR, TCRdb rebuilt clones from the public reads, retaining in-frame beta chains. When rows share a CDR3 protein, they turn into one entry using the most common DNA and genes. The sample table lists around 23,000 distinct CDR3 sequences, around 47% of them with a count of one. The ten top clones hold around 5% of the sample.

The receptor was derived from a human donor in good health. The sequence links TRBV20-1 to TRBJ1-6, with TRBD1 perhaps the D gene, on 5 matching bases. The specimen was cultured T cells, either the whole culture or a sorted T cell fraction (not recorded which). The CDR3 in this case is CSARGGTGSPLHF. The DNA sequence is as follows: TGCAGTGCTAGAGGCGGGACGGGTTCACCCCTCCACTTT.